The rows below give T cell receptor beta chains drawn from one sample of a study of T cell responses to AZD1222 COVID-19 vaccine. Clones were sequenced by immunoSEQ multiplex PCR, and TCRdb holds only the in-frame ones, with some missing. The table has some 150,000 clones, 70% to 90% seen once. The sequencing used peripheral blood, collected 28 days after the second dose of the MenACWY control vaccine. The origin of the receptors is an adult who received the MenACWY meningococcal vaccine as a control. Each CDR3 is given with its conserved first and last residue. A D gene is named only where the DNA matches it firmly. The size entry is marked missing in some rows and otherwise reads once, few, many or a size class.

cdr3_nt cdr3_aa clone_size j_call v_call d_call
TGTGCCAGTAAATTATCGAGCACCCCTAATGAAAAACTGTTTTTT CASKLSSTPNEKLFF once TRBJ1-4 TRBV19 .
TGTGCCAGCAGCTCGCTGGACAGGAGCTCCTACGAGCAGTACTTC CASSSLDRSSYEQYF . TRBJ2-7 TRBV5-4 TRBD1
TGTGCCAGCAGCCAAGAGCCTCTATCCTACGAGCAGTACTTC CASSQEPLSYEQYF . TRBJ2-7 TRBV4-2 .
TGTGCCACCAGCAGAAGCCAGGGGGCTCCGTATTTT CATSRSQGAPYF . TRBJ2-3 TRBV15 TRBD1
TGCAGCGCTGGGGAGCGGGGGCAGCGATACAATGAGCAGTTCTTC CSAGERGQRYNEQFF once TRBJ2-1 TRBV29-1 TRBD2
TGCAGTGCTAGTCACGAGACCCAGTACTTC CSASHETQYF . TRBJ2-5 TRBV20-1 .
TGTGCCAGCGGGGAGGGACTAGGCACTGAAGCTTTCTTT CASGEGLGTEAFF . TRBJ1-1 TRBV7-3 .
TGTGCCAGCTCGAGACTAGCGGGGAACACCGGGGAGCTGTTTTTT CASSRLAGNTGELFF . TRBJ2-2 TRBV18 TRBD2
TGTGCCAGCAGCCCAGAACAGGGGGCGAGGACTGAAGCTTTCTTT CASSPEQGARTEAFF few TRBJ1-1 TRBV5-4 TRBD1
TGTGCCAGCAGTCCCGGACAGGGGAATGAAAAACTGTTTTTT CASSPGQGNEKLFF . TRBJ1-4 TRBV28 TRBD1
TGTGCCAGTAGAGGACGGATCATGGATGAGCAGTTCTTC CASRGRIMDEQFF . TRBJ2-1 TRBV7-9 .
TGTGCCAGCAGTGAGGGCGGGAGGACCCGGGAGCAGTACTTC CASSEGGRTREQYF . TRBJ2-7 TRBV2 TRBD2
TGTGCCAGCACCCCGGGGAGGCAGGGAAGCGGCTACACCTTC CASTPGRQGSGYTF once TRBJ1-2 TRBV6-2/TRBV6-3 .
TGCAGCGGGGACAGGGGATCACCCCTCCACTTT CSGDRGSPLHF . TRBJ1-6 TRBV29-1 TRBD1
TGTGCCAGCAGCGCCCGGGGGACCCAGTACTTC CASSARGTQYF . TRBJ2-5 TRBV7-2 .
TGCGCCAGCAGCCAAATCCCAGGGGGCGGGTTAGAGACCCAGTACTTC CASSQIPGGGLETQYF . TRBJ2-5 TRBV4-1 TRBD1
TGTGCCAGCAGTCCGGGACGGACTAACTATGGCTACACCTTC CASSPGRTNYGYTF once TRBJ1-2 TRBV27 .
TGTGCCAGCAGTTACCGGGACAGCACGGGAGCTTTCTTT CASSYRDSTGAFF . TRBJ1-1 TRBV6-5 TRBD1
TGCGCCAGCAGCCAAGATCAGGGGAAAAATCAGCCCCAGCATTTT CASSQDQGKNQPQHF . TRBJ1-5 TRBV4-3 .
TGTGCCAGCAGCCACACCATGGGACTGTCTAATGAAAAACTGTTTTTT CASSHTMGLSNEKLFF . TRBJ1-4 TRBV14 .